The table lists the clone carrying this TCR beta chain with many counts. The data derive from a study of T cells in Graves' hyperthyroidism and ophthalmopathy. TCR beta CDR3 regions were amplified from RNA. Using the HTBI primer set, a first-round RT-PCR was run on the TCR CDR3. TCRdb re-called the multiplex PCR reads through MiXCR, storing one row per CDR3 protein. In the table there are under 300,000 distinct CDR3 sequences, less than 30% of which are singletons. Germline V gene sequence: CDR1 DFQATT, CDR2 SNEGSKA (reference sequence). This CDR3 spans 16 amino acids. Trimming stripped 3 bases from V and 0 bases from J, with 15 bases between. Criteria for exclusion of patients were uncontrolled infection, other autoimmune disease, pregnancy or lactation.

Input material: blood. The V and J genes are TRBV20-1 and TRBJ2-1; D uncertain. This TCR was sampled from a man aged 40-49 years with Graves' hyperthyroidism that later progressed to Graves' ophthalmopathy. This chain's CDR3 is CSASSWGDSSYNEQFF. The CDR3 nucleotides read TGCAGTGCTAGCTCCTGGGGTGATAGCTCCTACAATGAGCAGTTCTTC.